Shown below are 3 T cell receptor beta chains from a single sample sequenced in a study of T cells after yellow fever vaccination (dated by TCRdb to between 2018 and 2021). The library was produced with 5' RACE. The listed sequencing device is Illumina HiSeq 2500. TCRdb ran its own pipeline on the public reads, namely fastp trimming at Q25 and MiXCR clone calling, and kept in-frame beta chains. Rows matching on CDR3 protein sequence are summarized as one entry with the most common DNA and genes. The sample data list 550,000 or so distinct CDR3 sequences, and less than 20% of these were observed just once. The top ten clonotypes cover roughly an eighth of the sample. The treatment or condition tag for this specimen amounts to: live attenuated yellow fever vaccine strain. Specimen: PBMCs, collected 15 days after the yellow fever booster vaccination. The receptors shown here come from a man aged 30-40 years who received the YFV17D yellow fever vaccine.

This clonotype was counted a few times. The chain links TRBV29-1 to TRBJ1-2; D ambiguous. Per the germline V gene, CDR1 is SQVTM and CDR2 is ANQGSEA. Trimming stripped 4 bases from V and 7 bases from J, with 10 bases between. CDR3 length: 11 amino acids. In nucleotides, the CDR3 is TGCAGCGTTGTTGAGAATGCTGGCTACACCTTC. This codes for CSVVENAGYTF. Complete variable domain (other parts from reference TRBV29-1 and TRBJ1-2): SAVISQKPSRDICQRGTSLTIQCQVDSQVTMMFWYRQQPGQSLTLIATANQGSEATYESGFVIDKFPISRPNLTFSTLTVSNMSPEDSSIYLCSVVENAGYTFGSGTRLTVV.

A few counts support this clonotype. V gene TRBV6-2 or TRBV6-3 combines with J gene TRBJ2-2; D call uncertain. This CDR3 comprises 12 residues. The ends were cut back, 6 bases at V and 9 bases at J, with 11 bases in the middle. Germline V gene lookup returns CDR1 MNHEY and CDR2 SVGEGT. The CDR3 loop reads CASRASVRELFF. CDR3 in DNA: TGTGCCAGCAGGGCTAGTGTTCGGGAGCTGTTTTTT.

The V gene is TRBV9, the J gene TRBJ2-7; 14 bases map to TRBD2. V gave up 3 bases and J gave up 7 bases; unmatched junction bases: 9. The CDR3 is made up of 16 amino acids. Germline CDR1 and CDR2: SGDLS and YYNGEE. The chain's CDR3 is CASSGPGLAGAFEQYF. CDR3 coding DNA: TGTGCCAGCAGCGGACCGGGACTAGCGGGAGCGTTTGAGCAGTACTTC.